The source of this TCR beta chain is a study of CD8 T cells in ankylosing spondylitis. TCRdb re-called the 5' RACE reads through MiXCR, storing one row per CDR3 protein. Altogether about 220,000 distinct CDR3 sequences are present, roughly a tenth being singletons, with the ten largest covering 20% to 25%. Trimming left V 7 bases short and J 8 bases short, with 12 bases between. The CDR3 sequence is 12 residues long. The source of this sequence is a male donor with ankylosing spondylitis or in good health (not recorded which). Material: blood, either unsorted or a sorted T cell fraction (not recorded which). V is TRBV12-3 or TRBV12-4 and J is TRBJ2-1, with D possibly being TRBD1 (6 bases). This CDR3 is CASTFRGHEQFF. The CDR3, as DNA: TGTGCCAGCACCTTCAGGGGCCATGAGCAGTTCTTC.